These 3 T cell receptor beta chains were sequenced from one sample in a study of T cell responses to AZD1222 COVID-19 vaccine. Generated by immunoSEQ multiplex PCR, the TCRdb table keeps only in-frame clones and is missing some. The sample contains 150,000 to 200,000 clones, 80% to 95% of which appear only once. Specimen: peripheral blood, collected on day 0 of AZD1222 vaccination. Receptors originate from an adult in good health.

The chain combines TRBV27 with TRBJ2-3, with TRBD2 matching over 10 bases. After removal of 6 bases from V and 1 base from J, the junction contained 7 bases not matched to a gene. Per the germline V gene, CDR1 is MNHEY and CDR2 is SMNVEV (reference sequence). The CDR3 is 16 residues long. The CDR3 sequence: CASRRGLAGGTDTQYF. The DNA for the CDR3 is TGTGCCAGCAGAAGGGGGCTAGCGGGGGGCACAGATACGCAGTATTTT.

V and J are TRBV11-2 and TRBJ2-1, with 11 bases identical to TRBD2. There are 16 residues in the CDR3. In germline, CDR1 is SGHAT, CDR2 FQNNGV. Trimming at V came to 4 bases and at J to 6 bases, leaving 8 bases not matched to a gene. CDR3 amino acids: CASSWTTSGGINEQFF. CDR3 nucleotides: TGTGCCAGCAGCTGGACCACTAGCGGGGGAATCAATGAGCAGTTCTTC.

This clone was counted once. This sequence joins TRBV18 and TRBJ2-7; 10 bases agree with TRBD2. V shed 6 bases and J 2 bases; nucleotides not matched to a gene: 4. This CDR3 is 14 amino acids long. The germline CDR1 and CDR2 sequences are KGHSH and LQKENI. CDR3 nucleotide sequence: TGTGCCAGCTCCGTAGCGGGGGGAACCTACGAGCAGTACTTC. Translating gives CASSVAGGTYEQYF.